A single sample gave rise to the 17 T cell receptor beta chains below, sequenced in a study of shared clonotypes between healthy human individuals. The repertoire was sequenced with immunoSEQ multiplex PCR; TCRdb's copy has only in-frame clones and lacks some. Here the sample spans millions of clones, more than 80% being singletons. The sequenced sample was naive CD4+ T cells from PBMCs. Subset: CD45RA+ positively selected. The receptor set was obtained from a man younger than 30 in good health. Some clones in this sample may be carry-over from other donors' samples.

J is TRBJ1-2 and V is TRBV28, with D maybe TRBD1 (6 bases). The CDR3 extends over 16 amino acids. CDR1 MDHEN and CDR2 SYDVKM come from the germline V gene. V was trimmed by 6 bases and J by 5 bases, leaving 22 bases between them. CDR3 sequence (DNA): TGTGCCAGCAGACCGGGACCTCTACAGGGAAGGTATGGCTACACCTTC. Encoded protein: CASRPGPLQGRYGYTF.

The gene calls are TRBV5-1 and TRBJ1-4; D call uncertain. The V and J ends lost 6 bases and 0 bases respectively, with 6 bases between them. The CDR3 runs to 13 residues. Germline values: CDR1 SGHRS, CDR2 YFSETQ. The CDR3 sequence: CASTPATNEKLFF. The DNA for the CDR3 is TGCGCCAGCACGCCGGCAACTAATGAAAAACTGTTTTTT.

The CDR3: CAWNVGWGAGYGYTF. The CDR3 bases are TGTGCCTGGAACGTGGGTTGGGGGGCCGGCTATGGCTACACCTTC. The chain employs TRBV30 and TRBJ1-2, with D possibly matching TRBD1 (6 bases). Looked up from germline, CDR1 is GTSNPN and CDR2 is SVGIG (reference sequence). The CDR3 is 15 amino acids. The V end lost 4 bases, the J end lost 4 bases, and 19 bases lay between the germline ends.

The chain has TRBV11-3 and TRBJ2-2; D unclear. The CDR3 covers 12 residues. The V and J ends lost 3 bases and 5 bases respectively, with 4 bases between them. Germline V CDR1 and CDR2: SGHNT, YENEEA. CDR3 amino acids: CASSFRTGELFF. CDR3 DNA sequence: TGTGCCAGCAGCTTTCGAACCGGGGAGCTGTTTTTT. Full variable domain (missing parts from reference TRBV11-3 and TRBJ2-2): EAGVVQSPRYKIIEKKQPVAFWCNPISGHNTLYWYLQNLGQGPELLIRYENEEAVDDSQLPKDRFSAERLKGVDSTLKIQPAELGDSAVYLCASSFRTGELFFGEGSRLTVL.

A note on this clone: The same CDR3 also results from other DNA sequences found in this sample. V and J are TRBV7-3 and TRBJ2-1; 13 nucleotides match TRBD2. CDR1 SGHTA and CDR2 FQGTGA come from the germline V gene. Unmatched junction bases numbered 5, after V lost 5 bases and J lost 7 bases. The CDR3 sequence is 15 residues long. CDR3 sequence (DNA): TGTGCCAGCAGCCTAGGACTAGCGGGAGTTAATGAGCAGTTCTTC. Translating it yields CASSLGLAGVNEQFF.

This clone was picked up one time. This chain connects TRBV7-9 to TRBJ1-4; 7 nucleotides line up with TRBD1. The germline V gene encodes CDR1 SEHNR and CDR2 FQNEAQ (reference sequence). V shed 2 bases and J 8 bases; nucleotides not matched to a gene: 8. This CDR3 comprises 15 residues. The CDR3 coding sequence is TGTGCCAGCAGCTTATTAGGGGGCTCTTGGGAAAAACTGTTTTTT. Protein: CASSLLGGSWEKLFF.

The chain couples TRBV18 to TRBJ2-7, with 11 bases that match TRBD2. The germline gives CDR1 KGHSH, CDR2 LQKENI. V was clipped by 3 bases and J by 3 bases; unmatched bases: 7. This CDR3 contains 16 residues. The CDR3 coding sequence is TGTGCCAGCTCACCCTCCTTACTAGCGGGAGTCTACGAGCAGTACTTC. The encoded protein is CASSPSLLAGVYEQYF. The complete variable domain, with remaining parts taken from reference TRBV18 and TRBJ2-7, reads NAGVMQNPRHLVRRRGQEARLRCSPMKGHSHVYWYRQLPEEGLKFMVYLQKENIIDESGMPKERFSAEFPKEGPSILRIQQVVRGDSAAYFCASSPSLLAGVYEQYFGPGTRLTVT.

The chain combines TRBV2 with TRBJ2-6; TRBD2 agrees at 7 bases. Looked up from germline, CDR1 is SNHLY and CDR2 is FYNNEI. This CDR3 has 17 residues. V shed 4 bases, J shed 2 bases, and the junction held 8 bases outside the gene matches. In DNA form, the CDR3 reads TGTGCCAGCAGTGTTGGGACGGGGGGAGCTGGGGCCAACGTCCTGACTTTC. Translating it yields CASSVGTGGAGANVLTF.

The gene calls are TRBV28 and TRBJ2-6, with D perhaps matching TRBD1 or TRBD2 (5 bases each). The germline V and J ends were trimmed by 7 bases and 4 bases, with 17 bases remaining between them. CDR1 MDHEN and CDR2 SYDVKM come from the germline V gene. CDR3 length: 16 residues. The CDR3: CASTSTGLGGANVLTF. CDR3 DNA sequence: TGTGCCAGCACCTCTACAGGACTCGGGGGGGCCAACGTCCTGACTTTC.

V usage is TRBV4-1 and J usage is TRBJ2-5; TRBD1 matches at 8 bases. Germline V gives CDR1 MGHRA, CDR2 YSYEKL. The CDR3 runs 15 residues. The J segment lost 5 bases and the V segment lost 1 base, leaving 6 bases of the junction unmatched. The DNA of the CDR3 is TGCGCCAGCAGCCAAGGGACAGGGAGATGGGAGACCCAGTACTTC. It yields the protein CASSQGTGRWETQYF.

The chain couples TRBV5-8 to TRBJ2-3, with a tentative D call TRBD1 (6 bases). Germline CDR1 reads SGHTS; CDR2 reads YDEGEE. V was cut by 4 bases and J by 6 bases, with 12 bases left in between. The CDR3 extends over 13 amino acids. The CDR3 protein is CASSGGRRDTQYF. The CDR3, as DNA: TGTGCCAGCAGCGGGGGCAGAAGGGATACGCAGTATTTT.

This clone was seen only once. CDR3 DNA: TGTGCCAGCTCGGAACTTGCCCCGGGACAGGGCACCGGGGAGCTGTTTTTT. It encodes CASSELAPGQGTGELFF. J is TRBJ2-2 and V is TRBV18; 9 nucleotides match TRBD1. The CDR3 loop spans 17 amino acids. The trim removed 6 bases at V and 4 bases at J, leaving 12 bases unmatched. In germline, CDR1 is KGHSH, CDR2 LQKENI.

V is TRBV5-6 and J is TRBJ2-7; 7 nucleotides match TRBD2. V lost 6 bases, J lost 0 bases, and 9 bases stayed unmatched. Looked up from germline, CDR1 is SGHDT and CDR2 is YYEEEE. This CDR3 has 15 residues. CDR3 DNA: TGTGCCAGCACCATAAGCGGGGTGAGCTCCTACGAGCAGTACTTC. Encoded protein: CASTISGVSSYEQYF.

V usage is TRBV7-2 and J usage is TRBJ2-7; D gene ambiguous. Trimming removed 6 bases from V and 6 bases from J, with 21 bases in between. Germline V gene sequence: CDR1 SGHTA, CDR2 FQGNSA. The CDR3 loop spans 15 amino acids. DNA for the CDR3: TGTGCCAGCAGTTACGCCTACGCCGTCTTTTCCGAGCAGTACTTC. Residues: CASSYAYAVFSEQYF.

This clone is a singleton in its sample. The chain employs TRBV11-3 and TRBJ2-5, with 13 nucleotides matching TRBD2. The CDR3 loop spans 15 amino acids. CDR1 and CDR2 from the germline V gene are SGHNT and YENEEA. The V and J ends lost 5 bases and 4 bases, in that order; junction bases with no gene match: 4. CDR3 loop: CASSEGLAGLETQYF. CDR3 nucleotide sequence: TGTGCCAGCAGCGAGGGACTAGCGGGATTAGAGACCCAGTACTTC. The complete variable domain, with remaining parts taken from reference TRBV11-3 and TRBJ2-5, reads EAGVVQSPRYKIIEKKQPVAFWCNPISGHNTLYWYLQNLGQGPELLIRYENEEAVDDSQLPKDRFSAERLKGVDSTLKIQPAELGDSAVYLCASSEGLAGLETQYFGPGTRLLVL.

The chain carries TRBV28 and TRBJ1-4; 8 positions match TRBD1. This CDR3 has 16 amino acids. V lost 5 bases to trimming and J lost 4 bases; unmatched junction nucleotides: 9. Germline loops: CDR1 MDHEN, CDR2 SYDVKM. This CDR3 is CASSPGGQAYNEKLFF. The CDR3 region has the DNA TGTGCCAGCAGTCCAGGGGGCCAGGCCTATAATGAAAAACTGTTTTTT.

V and J are TRBV6-6 and TRBJ2-7; 9 nucleotides agree with TRBD1. The CDR3 loop spans 15 amino acids. Germline V gives CDR1 MNHNY, CDR2 SVGAGI (reference sequence). J gave up 2 bases and V 3 bases, and 5 bases lay outside the gene matches. The CDR3 here is CASSYSDRGPYEQYF. CDR3 coding DNA: TGTGCCAGCAGTTATTCGGACAGGGGCCCCTACGAGCAGTACTTC.